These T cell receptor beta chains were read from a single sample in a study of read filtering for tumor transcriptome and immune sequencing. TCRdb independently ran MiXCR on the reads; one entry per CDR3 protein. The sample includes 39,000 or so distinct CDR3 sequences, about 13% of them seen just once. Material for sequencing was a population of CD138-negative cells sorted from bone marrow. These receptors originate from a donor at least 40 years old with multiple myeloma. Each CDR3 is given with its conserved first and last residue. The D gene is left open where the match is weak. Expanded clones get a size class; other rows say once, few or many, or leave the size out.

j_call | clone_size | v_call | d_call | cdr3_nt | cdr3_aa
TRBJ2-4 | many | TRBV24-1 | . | TGTGCCACCAGTTCGGGGGACGGAGCCAAAAACATTCAGTACTTC | CATSSGDGAKNIQYF
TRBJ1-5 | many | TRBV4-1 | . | TGCGCCAGCAGCCGCAACCGGGACAGCAATCAGCCCCAGCATTTT | CASSRNRDSNQPQHF
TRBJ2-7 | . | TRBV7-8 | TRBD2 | TGCGCCATCAGCCCTGGACTAGCGGCTTACGAGCAGTACTTC | CAISPGLAAYEQYF
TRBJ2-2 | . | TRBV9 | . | TGTACCAGCAGGGGGGCTAGCGGGTACACCGGGGAGCTGTTTTTT | CTSRGASGYTGELFF
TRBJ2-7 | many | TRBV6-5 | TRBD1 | TGTGCCAGCAGTTACACTCCCGGGACAGCCATTCACGAGCAGTACTTC | CASSYTPGTAIHEQYF
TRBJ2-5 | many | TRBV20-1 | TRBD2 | TGCAGTGCGTCGACTAGCGAAGAGACCCAGTACTTC | CSASTSEETQYF
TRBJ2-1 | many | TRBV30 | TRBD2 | TGTGCCTGGAGTGTAAACGGGAGGGCCTTTGAGCAGTTCTTC | CAWSVNGRAFEQFF
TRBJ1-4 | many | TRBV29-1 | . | TGCAGCGTTGCGGCCAGCCCGGGTGAAAAACTGTTTTTT | CSVAASPGEKLFF
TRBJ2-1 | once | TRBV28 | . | TGTGCCAGCAGTTTGGGGGATAGGTCCTACAATGAGCAGTTCTTC | CASSLGDRSYNEQFF
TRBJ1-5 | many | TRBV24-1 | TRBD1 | TGTGCCACCAGTGTAGGACAGGGCATTGGGATAAGCCAGCCCCAGCATTTT | CATSVGQGIGISQPQHF
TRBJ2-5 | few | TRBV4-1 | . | TGCGCCAGCAGCCAAAGGGTAGGGGGTGTAAGAGGGAGGGCCGGAGAGACCCAGTACTTC | CASSQRVGGVRGRAGETQYF
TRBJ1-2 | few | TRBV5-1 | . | TGCGCCAGCAGCTTGGGGCCGTCCTTAGGGTATGGCTACACCTTC | CASSLGPSLGYGYTF
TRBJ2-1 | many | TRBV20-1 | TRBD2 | TGCAGTGCTAGTTTCCTAGCGGGGGGGCGGGGTGAGCAGTTCTTC | CSASFLAGGRGEQFF
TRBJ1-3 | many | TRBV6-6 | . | TGTGCCAGCAGTTCAGGGGCGCGTGGAAACACCATATATTTT | CASSSGARGNTIYF
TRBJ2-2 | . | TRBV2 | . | TGTGCCAGCACCACCGGGGGAGGCAGGTCCGGGGAGCTGTTTTTT | CASTTGGGRSGELFF
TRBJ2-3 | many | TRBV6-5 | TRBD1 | TGTGCCAGCAGCCAGGGACAGGGGGTCTTGAATACGCAGTATTTT | CASSQGQGVLNTQYF
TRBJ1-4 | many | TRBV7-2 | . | TGTGCCAGCAGCCGGACAGATACTAATGAAAAACTGTTTTTT | CASSRTDTNEKLFF
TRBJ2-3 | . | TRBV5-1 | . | TGCGCCAGCAGCTTGGCCGGAAGTGGGGGGCTCACAGATACGCAGTATTTT | CASSLAGSGGLTDTQYF
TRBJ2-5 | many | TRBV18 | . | TGTGCCAGCGCGTCCGAAGAGACCCAGTACTTC | CASASEETQYF
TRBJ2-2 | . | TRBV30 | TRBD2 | TGTGCCTGGAGTGTACAGGGAGCGGGAGGGCCAACCGGGGAGCTGTTTTTT | CAWSVQGAGGPTGELFF
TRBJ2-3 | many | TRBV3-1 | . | TGTGCCAGCAGCCTCTGGACGCAAAGCACAGATACGCAGTATTTT | CASSLWTQSTDTQYF
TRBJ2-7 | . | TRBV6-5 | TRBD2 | TGTGCCAGCAGTTATCAGGCCGGGAGGATCAACGAGCAGTACTTC | CASSYQAGRINEQYF
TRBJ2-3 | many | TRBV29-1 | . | TGCAGCGTTGTGGCAAACAGGGACACAGATACGCAGTATTTT | CSVVANRDTDTQYF
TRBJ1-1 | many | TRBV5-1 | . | TGCGCCAGCAGCTTGGATCGTGGGACGGAGGTCACTGAAGCTTTCTTT | CASSLDRGTEVTEAFF
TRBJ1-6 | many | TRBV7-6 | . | TGTGCCAGCAGCTTAGGTGGCAGCAGCGGTTCACCCCTCCACTTT | CASSLGGSSGSPLHF
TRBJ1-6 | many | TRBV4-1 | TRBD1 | TGCGCCAGCAGCCAAGCCAGGGGGGGAGAGGCCCCCATCCTCCACTTT | CASSQARGGEAPILHF
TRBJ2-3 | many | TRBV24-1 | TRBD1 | TGTGCCACCAGTGATCCCGGACAGGGTAGGGCAGATACGCAGTATTTT | CATSDPGQGRADTQYF
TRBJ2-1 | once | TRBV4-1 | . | TGTGCCAGCAGCCGAGAGCCAAATAACAATGAGCAGTTCTTC | CASSREPNNNEQFF
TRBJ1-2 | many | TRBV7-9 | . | TGTGCCAGCAGAGCCTCGGGGAGGGGCAACTATGGCTACACCTTC | CASRASGRGNYGYTF
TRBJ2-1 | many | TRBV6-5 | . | TGTGCCAGCAGTCCAAATCTCCAGCGCTACAATGAGCAGTTCTTC | CASSPNLQRYNEQFF
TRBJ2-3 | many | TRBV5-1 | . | TGCGCCAGCAGCCGAGAAAACACAGATACGCAGTATTTT | CASSRENTDTQYF
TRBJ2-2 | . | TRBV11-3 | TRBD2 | TGTGCCAGCAGCTCCAGGGCTAGCGGGGGGTCAGTCACCGGGGAGCTGTTTTTT | CASSSRASGGSVTGELFF
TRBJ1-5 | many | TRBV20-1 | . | TGCAGTGCTAGAGATCTTGGGGGCCGCAATCAGCCCCAGCATTTT | CSARDLGGRNQPQHF
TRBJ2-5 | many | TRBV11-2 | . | TGTGCCAGCAGCATTGGTGGCCTTGAGACCCAGTACTTC | CASSIGGLETQYF
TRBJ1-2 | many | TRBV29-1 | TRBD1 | TGCAGCGCCGTTACAGGGGCGGTCAACTATGGCTACACCTTC | CSAVTGAVNYGYTF
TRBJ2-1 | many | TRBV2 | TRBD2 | TGTGCCAGCAGCCCCCCGGGAGGGGGGAATGAGCAGTTCTTC | CASSPPGGGNEQFF
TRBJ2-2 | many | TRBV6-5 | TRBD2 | TGTGCCAGCTCCCGTTCGGGAGGGACCGGGGAGCTGTTTTTT | CASSRSGGTGELFF
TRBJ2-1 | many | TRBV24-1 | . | TGTGCCACCAGTGACCGGGACGGCCGTACCTACAATGAGCAGTTCTTC | CATSDRDGRTYNEQFF
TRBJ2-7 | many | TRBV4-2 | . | TGTGCCAGCAGCCAAGATCCAGCGGAGACCTACGAGCAGTACTTC | CASSQDPAETYEQYF
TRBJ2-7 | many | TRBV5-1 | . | TGCGCCAGCAGCACCGGGGGCTACGAGCAGTACTTC | CASSTGGYEQYF
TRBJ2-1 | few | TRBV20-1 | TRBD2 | TGCAGTGCTACAGGACTAGTCGATGAGCAGTTCTTC | CSATGLVDEQFF
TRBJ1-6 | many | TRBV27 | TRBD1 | TGTGCCGGCAGTACAGCGACAGGGTCGGGTATTTCACCCCTCCACTTT | CAGSTATGSGISPLHF
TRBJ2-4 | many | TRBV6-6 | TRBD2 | TGTGCCAGCCAAGAGGGGCTAGCGGGAGTCGGAAGGGCCAAAAACATTCAGTACTTC | CASQEGLAGVGRAKNIQYF
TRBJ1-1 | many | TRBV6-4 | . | TGTGCCAGCAGTGACAGCGCGAACACTGAAGCTTTCTTT | CASSDSANTEAFF
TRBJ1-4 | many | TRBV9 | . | TGTGCCAGCAGCGTAGACCCGACGGGGAATGAAAAACTGTTTTTT | CASSVDPTGNEKLFF
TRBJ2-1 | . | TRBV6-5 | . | TGTGCCAGCCTAAAGGGAGAGGCCCTCCCCATGTTCTTC | CASLKGEALPMFF
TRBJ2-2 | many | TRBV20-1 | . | TGCAGTGCTAGAGATCCCTCCTCCACCGCTAGGGTCACCGGGGAGCTGTTTTTT | CSARDPSSTARVTGELFF
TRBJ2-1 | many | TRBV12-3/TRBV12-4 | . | TGTGCCAGCAGTCTTAGGGGTCATGAGCAGTTCTTC | CASSLRGHEQFF
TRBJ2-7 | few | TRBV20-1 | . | TGCAGTGCTAGAGTTGGGAACAGCTACGAGCAGTACTTC | CSARVGNSYEQYF
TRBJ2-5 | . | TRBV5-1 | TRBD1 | TGCGCCAGCCGGGGGGACAGGGGGAATAAAGAGACCCAGTACTTC | CASRGDRGNKETQYF
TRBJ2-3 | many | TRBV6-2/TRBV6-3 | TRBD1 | TGTGCCAGCAGGTCTGACCAGAGACAGGGAACAGATACGCAGTATTTT | CASRSDQRQGTDTQYF
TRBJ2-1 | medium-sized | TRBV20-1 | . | TGCAGTGCTGGGGGACGAGAGAATGAGCAGTTCTTC | CSAGGRENEQFF
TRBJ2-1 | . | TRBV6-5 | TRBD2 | TGTGCCAGCAGTTACGAAAAGGCTAGCGGGGTAAATGAGCAGTTCTTC | CASSYEKASGVNEQFF
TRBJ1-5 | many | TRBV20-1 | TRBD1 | TGCAGTGCTAGAGATCTGGACAGGGCGATTCAGCCCCAGCATTTT | CSARDLDRAIQPQHF
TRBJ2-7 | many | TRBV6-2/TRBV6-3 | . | TGTGCCAGCAGGCAACCCGGGTCCTCTATCGAGCAGTACTTC | CASRQPGSSIEQYF
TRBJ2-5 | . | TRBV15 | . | TGTGCCACCAGCAGAGGTTCGGGAGATGGAGAGACCCAGTACTTC | CATSRGSGDGETQYF